This T cell receptor (beta chain) was documented in a study of identical twins. The trim removed 5 bases at V and 10 bases at J, leaving 10 bases unmatched. The length of the CDR3 is 13 residues. In germline, CDR1 is MNHEY, CDR2 SVGAGI. Template switching added a universal primer site; cDNA carried unique molecular identifiers. TCRdb recomputed calls from the 5' RACE reads with MiXCR, one row per CDR3 protein. The top ten hold less than 0.35% of the sample, which has some 1,700,000 distinct CDR3 sequences, about 32% seen once. This clonotype originated in a newborn girl in good health. The chain couples TRBV6-5 to TRBJ1-2; 7 bases align to TRBD1. Sequenced: cord blood. The CDR3 sequence: CASSPHDREDYTF. The CDR3 bases are TGTGCCAGCAGTCCCCACGACAGGGAGGACTACACCTTC.